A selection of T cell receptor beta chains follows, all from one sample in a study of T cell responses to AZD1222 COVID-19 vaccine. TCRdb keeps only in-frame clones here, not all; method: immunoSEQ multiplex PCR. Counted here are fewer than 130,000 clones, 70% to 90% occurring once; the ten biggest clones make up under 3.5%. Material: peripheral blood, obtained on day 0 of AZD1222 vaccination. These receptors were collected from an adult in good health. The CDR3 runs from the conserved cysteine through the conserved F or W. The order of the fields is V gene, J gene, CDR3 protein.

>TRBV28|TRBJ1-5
CASSSGTGNQPQHF
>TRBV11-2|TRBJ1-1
CASSQTRRVGVPEAFF
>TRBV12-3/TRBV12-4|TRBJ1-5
CASSRGWNQPQHF
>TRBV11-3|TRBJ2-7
CASSSTLGTGSYEQYF
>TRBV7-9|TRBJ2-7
CASSSGLAVGEQYF
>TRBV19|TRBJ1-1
CASSIQGTDINTEAFF
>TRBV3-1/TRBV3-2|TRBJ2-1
CASSPSGVGEQFF
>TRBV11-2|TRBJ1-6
CASSFSGDNSPLHF
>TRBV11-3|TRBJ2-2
CASSVEGGLNTGELFF
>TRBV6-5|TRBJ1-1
CASSFGQSTEAFF
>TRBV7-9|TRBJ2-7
CASAPEDLYEQYF
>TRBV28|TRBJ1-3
CASTTTRGRQGNTIYF
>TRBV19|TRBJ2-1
CASSIPSSYNEQFF
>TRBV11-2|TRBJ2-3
CASRGLATDTQYF
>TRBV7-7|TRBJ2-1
CASSPGVYNEQFF
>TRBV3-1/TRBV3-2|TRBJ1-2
CASSHPGQGNYGYTF
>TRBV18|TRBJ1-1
CASSREETEAFF
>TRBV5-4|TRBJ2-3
CATSRIGAASTDTQYF
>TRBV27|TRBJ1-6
CASSFRTGLNSPLHF
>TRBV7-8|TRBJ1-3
CASSLAPASSGNTIYF
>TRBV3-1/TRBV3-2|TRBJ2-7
CASSTGSYEQYF
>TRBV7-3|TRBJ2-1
CASSLARGNEQFF
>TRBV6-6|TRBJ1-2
CASSLQGQAGNYGYTF
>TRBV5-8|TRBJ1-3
CASSIGTSPSGNTIYF
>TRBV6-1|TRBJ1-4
CASSEGQGAGNEKLFF
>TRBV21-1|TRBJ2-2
CASSIEGQGKTGELFF
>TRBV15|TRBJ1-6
CATSRARMDRGNSPLHF
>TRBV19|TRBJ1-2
CASSRLEGINGYTF
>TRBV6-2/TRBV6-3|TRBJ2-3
CASSWTSGVPGDTQYF
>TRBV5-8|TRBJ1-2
CASSLVTNDGYTF
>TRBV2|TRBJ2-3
CATLRDSTDTQYF
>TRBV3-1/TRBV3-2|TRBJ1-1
CASSIRPGTLNTEAFF
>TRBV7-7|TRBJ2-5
CASSPASGLGETQYF
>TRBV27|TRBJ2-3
CASTRPGTDTQYF
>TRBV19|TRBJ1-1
CASSASTGVTEAFF
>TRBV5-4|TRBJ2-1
CASSPLAGASYNEQFF
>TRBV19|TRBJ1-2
CATSPPRANYGYTF
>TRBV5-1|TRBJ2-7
CASSRAYEQYF
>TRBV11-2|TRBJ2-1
CASSSLRGPYNEQFF
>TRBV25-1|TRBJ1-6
CASSQTGFNSPLHF
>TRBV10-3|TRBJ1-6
CAIRPGQASNSPLHF
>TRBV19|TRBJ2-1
CASSTPDRPPSKFF
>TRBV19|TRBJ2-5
CASSKGGPQETQYF
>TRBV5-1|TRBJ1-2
CASSLGGGEGGLRGYTF
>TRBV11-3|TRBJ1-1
CASSFRMNTEAFF
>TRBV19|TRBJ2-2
CASSHQVRLAGGDTGELFF
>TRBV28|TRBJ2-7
CASRPHGTYEQYF
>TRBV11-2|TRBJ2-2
CASSYPLAGTGELFF
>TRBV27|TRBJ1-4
CASSPQWGTNEKLFF
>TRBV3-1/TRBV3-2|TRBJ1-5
CASSQGDRGNQPQHF
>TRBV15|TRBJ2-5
CATNRGAGETQYF
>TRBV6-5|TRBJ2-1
CASSPGERLIF
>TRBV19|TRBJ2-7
CASSRSGGSYEQYF
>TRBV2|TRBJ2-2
CASSEFDGRGELFF
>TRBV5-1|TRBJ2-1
CASSRRLASYNEQFF
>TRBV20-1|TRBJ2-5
CSARNLETQYF
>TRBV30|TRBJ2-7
CAYSQGSSYEQYF
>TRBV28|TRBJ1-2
CATLTGDLSQWSGYTF
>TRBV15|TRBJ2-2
CATSRGQDWPGELFF
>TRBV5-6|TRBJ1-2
CASSDRGLDGYTF